These 22 T cell receptor beta chains originate from one sample sequenced in a study of cytomegalovirus exposure and HLA in healthy donors. PCR was performed using 60 Vbeta and 13 Jbeta primers. TCRdb keeps only in-frame clones here, not all; method: immunoSEQ multiplex PCR. The table includes over 95,000 clones, roughly three quarters detected once. The sequencing sample was made of PBMCs. The receptors shown here come from a woman aged 40-49 years in good health and CMV-seropositive.

The V gene is TRBV2, the J gene TRBJ2-5, with D perhaps TRBD2 (6 bases). The V end was cut by 3 bases, the J end by 5 bases, with 16 bases between. In germline, CDR1 is SNHLY, CDR2 FYNNEI. The CDR3 loop spans 15 amino acids. The CDR3 protein is CASSEVGGAPETQYF. CDR3 sequence (DNA): TGTGCCAGCAGTGAGGTGGGCGGGGCCCCTGAGACCCAGTACTTC.

The chain recombines TRBV6-4 with TRBJ2-1, with 12 bases matching TRBD2. V lost 2 bases and J lost 8; bases outside the gene matches: 7. This CDR3 is built from 16 residues. The germline gives CDR1 MRHNA, CDR2 SNTAGT. The DNA of the CDR3 is TGTGCCAGCAGTGACCTAGCGGGGGGGCAGTCGCATGAGCAGTTCTTC. It yields the protein CASSDLAGGQSHEQFF.

V usage is TRBV28 and J usage is TRBJ2-3, with 9 bases fitting TRBD1. The length of the CDR3 is 16 residues. Trimming at V came to 4 bases and at J to 5 bases, leaving 10 bases not matched to a gene. Germline V gives CDR1 MDHEN, CDR2 SYDVKM. This chain's CDR3 is CASSSRDRDSLDTQYF. The CDR3 DNA sequence: TGTGCCAGCAGTTCCCGGGACAGGGATTCTCTAGATACGCAGTATTTT.

V is TRBV2 and J is TRBJ2-2; 9 bases match TRBD1. The CDR3 is made up of 15 amino acids. The V segment lost 6 bases and the J segment 5 bases; nucleotides outside the gene matches: 7. The germline CDR1 and CDR2 sequences are SNHLY and FYNNEI. The CDR3, as DNA: TGTGCCAGCAGAGAACAGGGGGCGGGAACCGGGGAGCTGTTTTTT. It encodes CASREQGAGTGELFF.

The chain uses TRBV2 and TRBJ1-1; unclear D gene. The length of the CDR3 is 17 residues. V lost 6 bases and J 4 bases, leaving 24 bases between the germline ends. Germline V gene lookup returns CDR1 SNHLY and CDR2 FYNNEI. CDR3 region: CASRRTSGLLEGTEAFF. The CDR3 bases are TGTGCCAGCAGACGAACCTCCGGGCTCCTGGAGGGCACTGAAGCTTTCTTT.

DNA for the CDR3: TGTGCCAGCAGCTTAGGGGTCCCATCGGATGAGCAGTACTTC. It specifies CASSLGVPSDEQYF. The chain links TRBV4-2 to TRBJ2-7; a possible D gene is TRBD1 (5 bases). Germline values: CDR1 LGHNA, CDR2 YNFKEQ. This CDR3 is 14 amino acids long. Deletions cut 5 bases from V and 7 bases from J, with 18 bases between.

CDR3 nucleotides: TGTGCCAGCAGCTTAAAGGGGGGGATAGAGACCCAGTACTTC. Its translation is CASSLKGGIETQYF. The chain carries TRBV13 and TRBJ2-5, with D perhaps matching TRBD2 (7 bases). The V and J ends lost 2 bases and 4 bases respectively, with 11 bases between them. In germline, CDR1 is PRHDT, CDR2 FYEKMQ (reference sequence). The CDR3 totals 14 residues.

This clone was found once. The CDR3 nucleotides read TGTGCCAGCCGACAGGGCAGTGAAAAACTGTTTTTT. Its translation: CASRQGSEKLFF. The genes are TRBV25-1 and TRBJ1-4, with 7 bases matching TRBD1. This CDR3 contains 12 residues. V shed 8 bases, J shed 7 bases, and the junction held 4 bases outside the gene matches. CDR1 is MGHDK, CDR2 SYGVNS, per germline.

V gene TRBV18 combines with J gene TRBJ1-5, with TRBD1 identical over 8 bases. Germline V gene lookup returns CDR1 KGHSH and CDR2 LQKENI. Trimming removed 3 bases from V and 4 bases from J; junction bases left unmatched: 2. The CDR3 is made up of 14 amino acids. CDR3 region: CASSPRQGNQPQHF. CDR3 in DNA: TGTGCCAGCTCACCTAGACAGGGGAATCAGCCCCAGCATTTT.

In regard to this clone: A junction end diverges from the germline sequence, so it may reflect a read error. This sequence joins TRBV7-7 and TRBJ2-3; D is uncertain. The length of the CDR3 is 13 residues. Germline CDR1 reads SSHAT; CDR2 reads FNYEAQ (reference sequence). This chain's CDR3 is CASSLGTVDTQYF. The CDR3 DNA is TGTGCCAGCAGTTTAGGCACGGTTGATACGCAGTATTTT.

The chain joins TRBV7-8 to TRBJ1-1; D might be TRBD1 (6 bases). Germline values: CDR1 SGHVS, CDR2 FQNEAQ. The CDR3 length is 16 residues. Trimming pared 6 bases from V and 0 bases from J, leaving 17 bases between. CDR3 sequence (DNA): TGTGCCAGCAGTCGACGGACAGTCTCCATGAACACTGAAGCTTTCTTT. It encodes CASSRRTVSMNTEAFF.

The chain is built from TRBV7-9 and TRBJ1-5; D perhaps matches TRBD1 (6 bases). The CDR3 covers 12 residues. The V gene's germline CDR1 is SEHNR and CDR2 FQNEAQ (reference sequence). With 11 bases removed from V and 8 bases from J, the gap between germline ends came to 16 bases. CDR3 residues: CAGHRAMEPQHF. DNA of the CDR3: TGTGCCGGACACAGGGCTATGGAGCCCCAGCATTTT.

V gene TRBV29-1 combines with J gene TRBJ2-1, with TRBD2 matching 10 bases. From germline, CDR1 is SQVTM and CDR2 ANQGSEA. V shed 8 bases and J 0 bases; nucleotides not matched to a gene: 10. This CDR3 is 16 amino acids long. The CDR3 sequence: CSFNSGGDSSYNEQFF. Here the CDR3 DNA reads TGCAGCTTCAACAGCGGGGGGGATAGCTCCTACAATGAGCAGTTCTTC.

The V gene is TRBV28, the J gene TRBJ1-2; 7 bases align to TRBD1. The CDR3 is made up of 17 amino acids. Germline lookup yields CDR1 MDHEN and CDR2 SYDVKM. J lost 4 bases, V lost 3 bases, and 14 bases had no gene match. The CDR3 sequence is CASSFSIGQDLIYGYTF. The CDR3 DNA reads TGTGCCAGCAGTTTCTCCATCGGACAGGACCTTATCTATGGCTACACCTTC.

The V and J genes are TRBV6-6 and TRBJ2-3, with 9 bases lining up with TRBD2. Germline lookup yields CDR1 MNHNY and CDR2 SVGAGI (reference sequence). The V and J ends lost 6 bases and 8 bases, in that order; junction bases with no gene match: 12. The CDR3 length is 15 residues. The CDR3 region is CASRKRLAVQVTQYF. As DNA, the CDR3 is TGTGCCAGCAGAAAGAGACTAGCGGTACAAGTTACGCAGTATTTT.

This clone is a singleton in its sample. The rearrangement uses TRBV2 and TRBJ2-7; maybe TRBD2 (6 bases). Germline loops: CDR1 SNHLY, CDR2 FYNNEI. This CDR3 region has 16 residues. Trimming removed 3 bases from V and 4 bases from J, with 19 bases in between. The CDR3 sequence is CASSDPRGGEGYEQYF. The DNA of the CDR3 is TGTGCCAGCAGTGACCCTCGGGGCGGGGAAGGGTACGAGCAGTACTTC.

The chain combines TRBV2 with TRBJ2-2; weak D call: TRBD1 (5 bases). Germline CDR1 SNHLY, CDR2 FYNNEI. With 11 bases removed from V and 4 bases from J, the gap between germline ends came to 17 bases. This CDR3 region has 14 residues. CDR3 loop: CALARQGGTGELFF. The CDR3 coding sequence is TGTGCCTTGGCTCGCCAGGGTGGCACCGGGGAGCTGTTTTTT.

This chain links TRBV5-1 with TRBJ2-1, with TRBD2 identical over 7 bases. CDR1 is SGHRS and CDR2 is YFSETQ in the germline V gene. Trimming at V came to 0 bases and at J to 7 bases, leaving 13 bases not matched to a gene. This CDR3 region has 17 residues. The CDR3 loop is CASSLGETSRLRNEQFF. DNA for the CDR3: TGCGCCAGCAGCTTGGGGGAGACTAGCCGATTACGGAATGAGCAGTTCTTC. The full variable domain, rest sourced from reference TRBV5-1 and TRBJ2-1, is KAGVTQTPRYLIKTRGQQVTLSCSPISGHRSVSWYQQTPGQGLQFLFEYFSETQRNKGNFPGRFSGRQFSNSRSEMNVSTLELGDSALYLCASSLGETSRLRNEQFFGPGTRLTVL.

On this clone: The same CDR3 can be traced to other DNA sequences in this sample. The genes are TRBV18 and TRBJ1-5; 7 bases are a match to TRBD1. This CDR3 comprises 13 residues. In germline, CDR1 is KGHSH, CDR2 LQKENI. J lost 5 bases, V lost 3 bases, and 1 base had no gene match. Here the CDR3 reads CASSPDRDQPQHF. DNA of the CDR3: TGTGCCAGCTCACCTGACAGGGATCAGCCCCAGCATTTT.

The chain recombines TRBV12-5 with TRBJ1-1, with 7 bases matching TRBD1. Germline V gene data show CDR1 as LGHNT and CDR2 as FRNRAP. The CDR3 length is 16 residues. V was pared by 6 bases and J by 1 base, with 11 bases of the junction left unmatched. CDR3: CASGSSTGSPNTEAFF. CDR3 bases: TGTGCTAGTGGCTCCTCGACAGGGTCCCCGAACACTGAAGCTTTCTTT.

The chain carries TRBV6-1 and TRBJ1-5; D is possibly TRBD1 (5 bases). The CDR3 is 14 residues long. V lost 4 bases, J lost 3 bases, and 10 bases lay in between. Germline CDR1 and CDR2: MNHNS and SASEGT. For the CDR3, the DNA is TGTGCCAGCAGTGCAGACAGATCCAATCAGCCCCAGCATTTT. Its translation is CASSADRSNQPQHF.

CDR3 loop: CASRGQTMNTEAFF. CDR3 nucleotide sequence: TGTGCCAGCAGGGGACAGACCATGAACACTGAAGCTTTCTTT. The chain couples TRBV6-5 to TRBJ1-1; 7 nucleotides align to TRBD1. The J segment lost 0 bases and the V segment lost 6 bases, leaving 4 bases of the junction unmatched. Germline-derived CDR1 and CDR2 are MNHEY and SVGAGI. The CDR3 runs 14 residues.